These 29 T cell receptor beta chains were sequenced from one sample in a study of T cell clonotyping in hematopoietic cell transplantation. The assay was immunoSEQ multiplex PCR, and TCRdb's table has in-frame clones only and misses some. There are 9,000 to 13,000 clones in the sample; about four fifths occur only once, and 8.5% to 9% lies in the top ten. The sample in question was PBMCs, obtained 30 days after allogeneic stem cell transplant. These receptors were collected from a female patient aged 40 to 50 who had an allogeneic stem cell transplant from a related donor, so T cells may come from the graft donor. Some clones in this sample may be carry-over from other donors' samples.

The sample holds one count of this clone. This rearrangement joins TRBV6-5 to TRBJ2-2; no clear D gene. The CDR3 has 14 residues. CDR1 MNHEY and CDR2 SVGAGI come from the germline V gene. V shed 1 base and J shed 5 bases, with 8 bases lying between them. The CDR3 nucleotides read TGTGCCAGCAGTTACTACTGGTTAACCGGGGAGCTGTTTTTT. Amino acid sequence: CASSYYWLTGELFF.

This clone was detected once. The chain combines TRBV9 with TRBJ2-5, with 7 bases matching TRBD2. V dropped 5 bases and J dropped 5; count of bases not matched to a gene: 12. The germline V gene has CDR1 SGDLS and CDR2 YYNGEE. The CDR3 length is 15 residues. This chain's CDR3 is CASSRGAGLAETQYF. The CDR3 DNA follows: TGTGCCAGCAGTCGCGGAGCGGGATTGGCGGAGACCCAGTACTTC.

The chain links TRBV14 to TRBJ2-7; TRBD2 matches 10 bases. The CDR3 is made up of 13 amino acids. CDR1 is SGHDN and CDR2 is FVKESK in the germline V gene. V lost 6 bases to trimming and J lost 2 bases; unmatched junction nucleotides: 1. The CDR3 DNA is TGTGCCAGCAGGCTAGCGGGAGCCTACGAGCAGTACTTC. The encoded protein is CASRLAGAYEQYF.

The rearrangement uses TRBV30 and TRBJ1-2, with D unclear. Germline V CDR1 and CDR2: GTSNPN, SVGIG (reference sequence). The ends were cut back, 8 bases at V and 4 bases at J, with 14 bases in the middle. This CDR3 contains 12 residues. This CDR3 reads CAREVGSYGYTF. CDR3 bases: TGTGCCCGGGAGGTTGGCAGCTATGGCTACACCTTC.

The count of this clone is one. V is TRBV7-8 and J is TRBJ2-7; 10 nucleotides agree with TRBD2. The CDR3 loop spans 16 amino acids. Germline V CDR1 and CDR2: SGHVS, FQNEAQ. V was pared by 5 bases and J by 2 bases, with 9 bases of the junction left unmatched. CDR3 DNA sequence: TGTGCCAGCAGCCCGCCGACTAGCGGGCGAACCTACGAGCAGTACTTC. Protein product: CASSPPTSGRTYEQYF.

Here the CDR3 reads CASSLELVRVANEQFF. The CDR3 DNA reads as TGTGCCAGCAGTTTGGAGTTGGTCAGGGTAGCCAATGAGCAGTTCTTC. The chain uses TRBV27 and TRBJ2-1, with TRBD1 as a possible D gene (5 bases). The CDR3 is 16 amino acids. Trimming stripped 3 bases from V and 6 bases from J, with 18 bases between. Germline V gives CDR1 MNHEY, CDR2 SMNVEV (reference sequence).

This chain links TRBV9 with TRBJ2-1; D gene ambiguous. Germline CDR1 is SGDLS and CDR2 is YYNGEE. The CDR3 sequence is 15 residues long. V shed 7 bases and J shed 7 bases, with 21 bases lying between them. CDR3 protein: CASSLGRDGWNEQFF. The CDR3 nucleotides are TGTGCCAGCTCCCTTGGGCGCGATGGGTGGAATGAGCAGTTCTTC.

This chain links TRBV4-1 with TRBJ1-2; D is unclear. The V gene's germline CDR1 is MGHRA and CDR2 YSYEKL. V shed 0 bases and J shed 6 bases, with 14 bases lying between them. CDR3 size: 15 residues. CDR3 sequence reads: CASSQEGSFLDGYTF. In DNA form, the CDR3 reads TGCGCCAGCAGCCAAGAGGGGTCCTTTTTGGATGGCTACACCTTC.

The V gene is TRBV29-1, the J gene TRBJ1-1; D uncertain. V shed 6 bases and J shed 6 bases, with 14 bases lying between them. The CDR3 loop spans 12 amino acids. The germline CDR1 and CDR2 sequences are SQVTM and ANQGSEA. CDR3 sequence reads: CSVSEGRAEAFF. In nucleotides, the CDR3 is TGCAGCGTGAGCGAGGGTAGGGCTGAAGCTTTCTTT.

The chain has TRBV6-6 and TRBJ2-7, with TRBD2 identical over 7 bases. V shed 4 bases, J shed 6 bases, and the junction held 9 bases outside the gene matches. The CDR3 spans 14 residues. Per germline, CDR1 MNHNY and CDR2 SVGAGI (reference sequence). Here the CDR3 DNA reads TGTGCCAGCAGTTCCATAGAGACTAGCACCGAGCAGTACTTC. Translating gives CASSSIETSTEQYF.

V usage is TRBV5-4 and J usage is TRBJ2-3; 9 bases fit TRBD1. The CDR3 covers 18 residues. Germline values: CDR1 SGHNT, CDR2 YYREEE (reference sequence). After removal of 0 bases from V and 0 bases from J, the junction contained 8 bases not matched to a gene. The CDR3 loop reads CASSLGVGTGQSTDTQYF. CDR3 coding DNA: TGTGCCAGCAGCTTGGGAGTCGGGACAGGGCAGAGCACAGATACGCAGTATTTT. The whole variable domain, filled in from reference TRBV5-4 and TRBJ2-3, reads ETGVTQSPTHLIKTRGQQVTLRCSSQSGHNTVSWYQQALGQGPQFIFQYYREEENGRGNFPPRFSGLQFPNYSSELNVNALELDDSALYLCASSLGVGTGQSTDTQYFGPGTRLTVL.

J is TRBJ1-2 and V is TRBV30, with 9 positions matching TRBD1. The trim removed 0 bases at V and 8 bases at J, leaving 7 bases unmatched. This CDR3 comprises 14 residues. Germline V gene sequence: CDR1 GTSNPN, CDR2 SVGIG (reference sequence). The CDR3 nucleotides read TGTGCCTGGAGTGTCCGACAGGGGGTGAAAGGCTACACCTTC. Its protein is CAWSVRQGVKGYTF.

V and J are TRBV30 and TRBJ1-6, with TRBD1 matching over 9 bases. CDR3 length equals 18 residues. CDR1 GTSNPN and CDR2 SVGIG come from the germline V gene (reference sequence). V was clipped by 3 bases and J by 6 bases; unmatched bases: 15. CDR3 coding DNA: TGTGCCTGGAGAGGTGGGACAGGGATAGGGGTCCCTAATTCACCCCTCCACTTT. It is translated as CAWRGGTGIGVPNSPLHF.

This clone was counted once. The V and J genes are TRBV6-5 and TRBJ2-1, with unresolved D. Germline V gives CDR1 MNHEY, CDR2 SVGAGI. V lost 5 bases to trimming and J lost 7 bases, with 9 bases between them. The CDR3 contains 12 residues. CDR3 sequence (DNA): TGTGCCAGCAGTAGGAAAGGGAATGAGCAGTTCTTC. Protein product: CASSRKGNEQFF.

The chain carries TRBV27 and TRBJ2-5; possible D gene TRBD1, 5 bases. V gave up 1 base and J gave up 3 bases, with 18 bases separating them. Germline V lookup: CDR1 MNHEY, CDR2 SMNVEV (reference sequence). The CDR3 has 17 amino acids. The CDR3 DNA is TGTGCCAGCAGTTTATGGGGCCCCCATGGGGTGGAAGAGACCCAGTACTTC. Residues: CASSLWGPHGVEETQYF.

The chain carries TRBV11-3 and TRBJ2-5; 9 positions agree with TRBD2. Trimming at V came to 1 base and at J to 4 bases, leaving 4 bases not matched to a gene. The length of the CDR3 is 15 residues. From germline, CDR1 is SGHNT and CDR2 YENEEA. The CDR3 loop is CASSLGREGSETQYF. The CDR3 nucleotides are TGTGCCAGCAGCTTAGGGCGGGAGGGATCAGAGACCCAGTACTTC. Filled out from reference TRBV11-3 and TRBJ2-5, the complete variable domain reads EAGVVQSPRYKIIEKKQPVAFWCNPISGHNTLYWYLQNLGQGPELLIRYENEEAVDDSQLPKDRFSAERLKGVDSTLKIQPAELGDSAVYLCASSLGREGSETQYFGPGTRLLVL.

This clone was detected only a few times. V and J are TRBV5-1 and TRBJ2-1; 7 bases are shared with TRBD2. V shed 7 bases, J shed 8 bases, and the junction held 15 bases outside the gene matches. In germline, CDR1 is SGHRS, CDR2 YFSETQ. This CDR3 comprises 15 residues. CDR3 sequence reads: CASSKRAGAGDEQFF. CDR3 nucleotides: TGCGCCAGCTCTAAACGTGCGGGAGCGGGCGATGAGCAGTTCTTC. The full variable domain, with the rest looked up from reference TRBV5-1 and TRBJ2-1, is KAGVTQTPRYLIKTRGQQVTLSCSPISGHRSVSWYQQTPGQGLQFLFEYFSETQRNKGNFPGRFSGRQFSNSRSEMNVSTLELGDSALYLCASSKRAGAGDEQFFGPGTRLTVL.

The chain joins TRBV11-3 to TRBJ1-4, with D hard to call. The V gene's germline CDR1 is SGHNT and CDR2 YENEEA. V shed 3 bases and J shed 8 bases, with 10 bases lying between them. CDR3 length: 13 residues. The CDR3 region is CASSFSGTEKLFF. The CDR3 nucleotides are TGTGCCAGCAGCTTCTCTGGAACCGAAAAACTGTTTTTT.

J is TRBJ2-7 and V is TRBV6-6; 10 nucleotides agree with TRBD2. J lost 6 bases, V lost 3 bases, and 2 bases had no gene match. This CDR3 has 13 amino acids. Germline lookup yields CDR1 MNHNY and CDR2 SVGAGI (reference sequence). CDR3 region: CASSYSSGSEQYF. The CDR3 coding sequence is TGTGCCAGCAGTTATTCTAGCGGGAGCGAGCAGTACTTC.

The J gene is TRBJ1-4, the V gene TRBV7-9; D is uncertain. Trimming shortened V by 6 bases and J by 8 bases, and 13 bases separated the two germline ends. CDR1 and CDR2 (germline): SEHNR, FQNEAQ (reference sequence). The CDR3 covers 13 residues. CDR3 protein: CASSKDGGEKLFF. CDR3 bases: TGTGCCAGCAGTAAGGACGGAGGCGAAAAACTGTTTTTT.

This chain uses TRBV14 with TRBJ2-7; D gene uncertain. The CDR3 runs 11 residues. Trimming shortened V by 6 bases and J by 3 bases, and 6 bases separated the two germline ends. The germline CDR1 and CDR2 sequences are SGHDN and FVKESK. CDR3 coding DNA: TGTGCCAGCAGTCGCGGCTACGAGCAGTACTTC. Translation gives CASSRGYEQYF.

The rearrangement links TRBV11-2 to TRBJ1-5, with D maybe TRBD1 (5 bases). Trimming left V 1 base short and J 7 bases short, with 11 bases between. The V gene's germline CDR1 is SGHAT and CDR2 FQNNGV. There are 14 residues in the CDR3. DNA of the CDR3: TGTGCCAGCAGCTTAGGTAGACGGGGGCAGCCCCAGCATTTT. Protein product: CASSLGRRGQPQHF.

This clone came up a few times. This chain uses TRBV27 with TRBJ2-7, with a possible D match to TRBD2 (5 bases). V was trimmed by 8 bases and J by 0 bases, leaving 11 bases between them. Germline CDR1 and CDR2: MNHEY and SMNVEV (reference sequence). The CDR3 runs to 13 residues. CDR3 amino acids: CASGSWGSYEQYF. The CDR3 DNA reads TGTGCCAGCGGGAGTTGGGGCTCCTACGAGCAGTACTTC.

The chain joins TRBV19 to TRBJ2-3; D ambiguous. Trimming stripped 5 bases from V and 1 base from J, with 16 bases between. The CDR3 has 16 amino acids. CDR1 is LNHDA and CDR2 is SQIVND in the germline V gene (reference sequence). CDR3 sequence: CASSVLRALGTDTQYF. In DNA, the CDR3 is TGTGCCAGTAGTGTGTTGAGAGCCCTGGGCACAGATACGCAGTATTTT.

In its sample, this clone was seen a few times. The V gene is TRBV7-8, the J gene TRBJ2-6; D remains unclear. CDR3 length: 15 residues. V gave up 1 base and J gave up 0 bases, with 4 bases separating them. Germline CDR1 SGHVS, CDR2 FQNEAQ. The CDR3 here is CASSLGPSGANVLTF. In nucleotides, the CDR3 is TGTGCCAGCAGCTTAGGCCCCTCTGGGGCCAACGTCCTGACTTTC.

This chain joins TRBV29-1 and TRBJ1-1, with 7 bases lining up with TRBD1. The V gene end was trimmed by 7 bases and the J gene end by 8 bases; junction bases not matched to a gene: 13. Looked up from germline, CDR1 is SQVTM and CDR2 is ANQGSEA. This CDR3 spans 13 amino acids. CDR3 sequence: CSAGRGRGEEAFF. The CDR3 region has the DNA TGCAGCGCCGGGAGGGGGCGAGGGGAAGAAGCTTTCTTT. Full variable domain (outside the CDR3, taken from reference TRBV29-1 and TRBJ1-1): SAVISQKPSRDICQRGTSLTIQCQVDSQVTMMFWYRQQPGQSLTLIATANQGSEATYESGFVIDKFPISRPNLTFSTLTVSNMSPEDSSIYLCSAGRGRGEEAFFGQGTRLTVV.

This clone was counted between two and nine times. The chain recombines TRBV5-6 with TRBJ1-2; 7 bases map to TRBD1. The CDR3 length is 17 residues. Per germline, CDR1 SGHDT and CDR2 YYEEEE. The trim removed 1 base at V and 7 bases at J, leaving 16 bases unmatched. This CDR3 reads CASSLKRGRDSYGGYTF. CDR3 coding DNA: TGTGCCAGCAGCTTGAAACGCGGGCGGGACAGCTACGGTGGCTACACCTTC.

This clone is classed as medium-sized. DNA for the CDR3: TGTGCCTGGAGCGAGCAGTACGAGCAGTACTTC. It codes for CAWSEQYEQYF. The chain uses TRBV30 and TRBJ2-7; D gene ambiguous. CDR1 GTSNPN and CDR2 SVGIG come from the germline V gene (reference sequence). V lost 3 bases and J 4 bases, leaving 7 bases between the germline ends. CDR3 length equals 11 residues.

CDR3: CASSEGPTVMQDTQYF. For the CDR3, the DNA is TGTGCCAGCAGCGAGGGTCCTACAGTCATGCAAGATACGCAGTATTTT. The rearrangement uses TRBV21-1 and TRBJ2-3; the table names TRBD2, a call not compared with the DNA. TRBV21-1 is deemed a pseudogene. CDR3 length: 16 amino acids.